The 5 T cell receptor beta chains given below trace back to one sample, sequenced in a study of blood T cell repertoires in COVID-19. TCRdb's table, derived via immunoSEQ multiplex PCR, lists solely in-frame clones and lacks some. Of 140,000 to 150,000 clones in the sample, 85% to 90% were seen once. Sample: peripheral blood. Receptors were obtained from a human donor in a cohort sampled during active COVID-19.

The rearrangement joins TRBV7-8 to TRBJ2-3; 9 bases are a match to TRBD2. This CDR3 is 16 amino acids long. Germline assignment: CDR1 SGHVS and CDR2 FQNEAQ. The V gene end was trimmed by 7 bases and the J gene end by 6 bases; junction bases not matched to a gene: 14. In nucleotides, the CDR3 is TGTGCCAGCATCCTGACTAGCGGCCCCCTTGGGGATACGCAGTATTTT. This gives the protein CASILTSGPLGDTQYF.

The CDR3 sequence: CASSPPVFSGGSTDTQYF. The CDR3 DNA reads TGTGCCAGCTCACCCCCCGTGTTTAGCGGGGGAAGCACAGATACGCAGTATTTT. The chain couples TRBV18 to TRBJ2-3; 9 bases map to TRBD2. J gave up 0 bases and V 3 bases, and 10 bases lay outside the gene matches. Germline assignment: CDR1 KGHSH and CDR2 LQKENI. The CDR3 is made up of 18 amino acids.

This clone was counted a few times. The chain couples TRBV6-6 to TRBJ2-7; 7 bases align to TRBD2. Trimming removed 7 bases from V and 3 bases from J; junction bases left unmatched: 0. Germline CDR1 is MNHNY and CDR2 is SVGAGI (reference sequence). The CDR3 is made up of 11 amino acids. The CDR3 loop is CASTGGYEQYF. The CDR3 DNA follows: TGTGCCAGCACGGGGGGCTACGAGCAGTACTTC.

This clone was picked up a small number of times. The rearrangement links TRBV4-3 to TRBJ1-6; unclear D gene. Germline lookup yields CDR1 LGHNA and CDR2 YSLEER. The CDR3 sequence is 14 residues long. The V end was cut by 6 bases, the J end by 13 bases, with 19 bases between. CDR3 protein: CASREGLDFQPLHF. The CDR3 DNA reads TGCGCCAGCAGGGAGGGTTTAGACTTTCAGCCCCTCCACTTT.

J is TRBJ1-6 and V is TRBV6-2 or TRBV6-3; D not resolved. Trimming removed 2 bases at V and 13 bases at J, with 6 bases between. Germline V gene sequence: CDR1 MNHEY, CDR2 SVGEGT. The CDR3 covers 11 residues. CDR3 protein: CASSYPSPLHF. In DNA, the CDR3 is TGTGCCAGCAGTTACCCCTCGCCCCTCCACTTT.